Listed here are 24 T cell receptor beta chains from one sample, sequenced in a study of human T cells and chemical hapten exposure. The sample's time point: patch test 1, 2 weeks after DPC sensitization. As to treatment: therapeutic diphenylcyclopropenone sensitization with weekly scalp DPC. TCRdb re-analysed the RACE reads in MiXCR, keeping a single row per CDR3 protein. The sample shows some 80,000 distinct CDR3 sequences, about 10% of them seen only once. This material consisted of whole blood, taken in connection with sensitization to the hapten diphenylcyclopropenone (DPC). Receptors originate from a woman aged 50 to 60 with alopecia areata. Some clones in this sample may be carry-over from other donors' samples.

This clonotype was observed at least ten times. The gene calls are TRBV12-3 or TRBV12-4 and TRBJ2-6, with D tentatively TRBD1 (5 bases). This CDR3 is 15 amino acids long. Trimming removed 5 bases at V and 1 base at J, with 9 bases between. For the CDR3, the DNA is TGTGCCAGCAGTCGACAGTCATCTGGGGCCAACGTCCTGACTTTC. It codes for CASSRQSSGANVLTF.

This clonotype has a count of ten or more. The chain employs TRBV24-1 and TRBJ2-1; TRBD1 aligns across 7 bases. Unmatched junction bases numbered 14, after V lost 5 bases and J lost 8 bases. This CDR3 spans 16 amino acids. CDR1 and CDR2 from the germline V gene are KGHDR and SFDVKD. The CDR3 bases are TGTGCCACCAGTGCGTCGTCGGCAGGGGGAAAGGATGAGCAGTTCTTC. The encoded protein is CATSASSAGGKDEQFF.

The chain couples TRBV2 to TRBJ1-5; D is possibly TRBD1 (6 bases). Trimming pared 7 bases from V and 3 bases from J, leaving 10 bases between. The CDR3 spans 13 residues. Germline CDR1 and CDR2: SNHLY and FYNNEI. The CDR3 spells CASKGQVNQPQHF. CDR3 DNA: TGTGCCAGCAAGGGACAAGTCAATCAGCCCCAGCATTTT. Full variable domain (rest looked up from reference TRBV2 and TRBJ1-5): EPEVTQTPSHQVTQMGQEVILRCVPISNHLYFYWYRQILGQKVEFLVSFYNNEISEKSEIFDDQFSVERPDGSNFTLKIRSTKLEDSAMYFCASKGQVNQPQHFGDGTRLSIL.

As to this clonotype: A single base separates this from a much larger clone, so it may be a read error. The CDR3 spells CASSSFDGPYGYTF. Here the CDR3 DNA reads TGTGCCAGCAGCTCCTTTGATGGACCCTATGGCTACACCTTC. The chain uses TRBV7-2 and TRBJ1-2; unclear D gene. CDR3 length: 14 amino acids. Germline V CDR1 and CDR2: SGHTA, FQGNSA. Trimming took 4 bases from V and 4 from J, leaving 13 bases between them. The complete variable domain, with remaining parts taken from reference TRBV7-2 and TRBJ1-2, reads GAGVSQSPSNKVTEKGKDVELRCDPISGHTALYWYRQSLGQGLEFLIYFQGNSAPDKSGLPSDRFSAERTGGSVSTLTIQRTQQEDSAVYLCASSSFDGPYGYTFGSGTRLTVV.

This clonotype was seen a few times. V and J are TRBV6-5 and TRBJ2-3; the D gene is possibly TRBD1 (5 bases). Trimming removed 10 bases from V and 2 bases from J, with 22 bases in between. This CDR3 is built from 16 residues. The germline V gene encodes CDR1 MNHEY and CDR2 SVGAGI. CDR3 amino acids: CATTQGSPRNTDTQYF. CDR3 DNA: TGTGCCACTACGCAGGGTTCCCCACGCAACACAGATACGCAGTATTTT.

The chain is built from TRBV5-1 and TRBJ1-1; 10 bases line up with TRBD1. Germline V lookup: CDR1 SGHRS, CDR2 YFSETQ. J lost 5 bases, V lost 5 bases, and 6 bases had no gene match. The CDR3 is made up of 14 amino acids. For the CDR3, the DNA is TGCGCCAGCAGGGGGACAGGGGTGGATACTGAAGCTTTCTTT. Encoded protein: CASRGTGVDTEAFF.

As regards this clonotype: One base away lies a much larger clone, so this may be a sequencing read error. This chain connects TRBV11-2 to TRBJ1-4; TRBD1 agrees at 7 bases. The CDR3 is 15 amino acids. Losses at the gene ends were 6 bases for V and 2 bases for J; bases not matched to a gene: 6. Germline V gives CDR1 SGHAT, CDR2 FQNNGV. CDR3 nucleotides: TGTGCCAGCAGAACCCTCAGGGGGACTAATGAAAAACTGTTTTTT. Amino acids: CASRTLRGTNEKLFF.

V is TRBV28 and J is TRBJ2-2; 14 bases map to TRBD2. Germline lookup yields CDR1 MDHEN and CDR2 SYDVKM. With 4 bases clipped from V and 3 bases from J, the junction kept 7 bases outside the gene matches. This CDR3 region has 18 residues. CDR3: CASSSPGLAGAHTGELFF. For the CDR3, the DNA is TGTGCCAGCAGTTCGCCGGGACTAGCGGGGGCTCACACCGGGGAGCTGTTTTTT.

This clonotype was seen many times. The rearrangement joins TRBV27 to TRBJ2-6; D tentatively fits TRBD1 or TRBD2 (5 bases each). The CDR3 is 15 residues long. The ends were cut back, 7 bases at V and 0 bases at J, with 10 bases in the middle. Looked up from germline, CDR1 is MNHEY and CDR2 is SMNVEV (reference sequence). DNA of the CDR3: TGTGCCAGCACCCTGGGGACCTCTGGGGCCAACGTCCTGACTTTC. Amino acids: CASTLGTSGANVLTF.

The chain uses TRBV27 and TRBJ1-2; D unclear. The CDR3 runs 13 residues. In germline, CDR1 is MNHEY, CDR2 SMNVEV (reference sequence). Trimming took off 3 bases at V and 7 bases at J, with 12 bases between the two ends. CDR3 region: CASSLLGKGGYTF. CDR3 DNA sequence: TGTGCCAGCAGTTTGCTAGGGAAGGGTGGCTACACCTTC.

The table lists this clonotype with a few counts. V and J are TRBV6-6 and TRBJ1-6; 8 nucleotides match TRBD1. V was clipped by 8 bases and J by 6 bases; unmatched bases: 3. CDR1 MNHNY and CDR2 SVGAGI come from the germline V gene (reference sequence). CDR3 size: 13 residues. The CDR3: CASRGQGNSPLHF. DNA for the CDR3: TGTGCCAGCCGCGGACAGGGTAATTCACCCCTCCACTTT.

The chain joins TRBV30 to TRBJ1-5, with 8 positions matching TRBD1. The trim removed 3 bases at V and 2 bases at J, leaving 9 bases unmatched. Germline V gene data show CDR1 as GTSNPN and CDR2 as SVGIG (reference sequence). The CDR3 length is 16 residues. In DNA, the CDR3 is TGTGCCTGGAGCCGGGGGGGGACAGGAGGCAATCAGCCCCAGCATTTT. It specifies CAWSRGGTGGNQPQHF.

This clonotype was seen repeatedly, ten times or more. The chain uses TRBV28 and TRBJ1-6; no firm D call. The CDR3 is 13 amino acids. The germline V and J ends were trimmed by 6 bases and 10 bases, with 13 bases remaining between them. Germline V gene lookup returns CDR1 MDHEN and CDR2 SYDVKM. The CDR3 here is CASSAGRGSPLHF. CDR3 nucleotides: TGTGCCAGCAGCGCTGGGAGAGGGTCACCCCTCCACTTT.

This clonotype was found many times. This chain joins TRBV3-1 and TRBJ2-5; 7 bases map to TRBD2. There are 18 residues in the CDR3. V was pared by 1 base and J by 9 bases, with 20 bases of the junction left unmatched. Per germline, CDR1 LGHDT and CDR2 YNNKEL (reference sequence). The CDR3 DNA is TGTGCCAGCAGCCAAGGGGCGGCCTTGGCGGGAGCCCACCGGGCCCAGTACTTC. It specifies CASSQGAALAGAHRAQYF.

This clonotype was recorded many times. This rearrangement joins TRBV20-1 to TRBJ1-2; 8 nucleotides line up with TRBD1. J lost 4 bases, V lost 4 bases, and 2 bases had no gene match. The CDR3 is 12 amino acids. CDR1 and CDR2 from the germline V gene are DFQATT and SNEGSKA (reference sequence). The chain's CDR3 is CSATDRGYGYTF. For the CDR3, the DNA is TGCAGTGCTACCGACAGGGGCTATGGCTACACCTTC.

This clonotype was seen more than once but under ten times. The chain has TRBV18 and TRBJ2-1; 10 nucleotides agree with TRBD2. V lost 8 bases and J lost 8; bases outside the gene matches: 9. The germline CDR1 and CDR2 sequences are KGHSH and LQKENI. This CDR3 contains 14 residues. The CDR3 coding sequence is TGTGCCAGCCGACCCGGGACTAGCGAGGATGAGCAGTTCTTC. Translation: CASRPGTSEDEQFF.

The CDR3 is CASRWTGVIYF. For the CDR3, the DNA is TGTGCCAGCAGATGGACAGGGGTAATATATTTT. The J gene is TRBJ1-3, the V gene TRBV28; 9 positions match TRBD1. The CDR3 has 11 amino acids. Germline-derived CDR1 and CDR2 are MDHEN and SYDVKM. J gave up 13 bases and V 6 bases, and 4 bases lay outside the gene matches.

In its sample, this clonotype was seen a few times. The CDR3 region is CASSLVNSGANVLTF. CDR3 sequence (DNA): TGTGCCAGCAGCTTAGTAAACTCTGGGGCCAACGTCCTGACTTTC. The V and J genes are TRBV7-3 and TRBJ2-6; no reliable D call. This CDR3 contains 15 residues. Trimming left V 2 bases short and J 0 bases short, with 5 bases between. Germline V CDR1 and CDR2: SGHTA, FQGTGA.

The chain links TRBV6-5 to TRBJ1-1; possible D gene TRBD1, 6 bases. This CDR3 is built from 14 residues. V was pared by 0 bases and J by 4 bases, with 9 bases between. CDR1 and CDR2 (germline): MNHEY, SVGAGI. The CDR3 is CASSYSPGVTEAFF. The CDR3 nucleotides read TGTGCCAGCAGTTACTCCCCAGGGGTCACTGAAGCTTTCTTT.

The sample holds a few counts of this clonotype. The V gene is TRBV28, the J gene TRBJ2-3; D possibly corresponds to TRBD2 (7 bases). The germline CDR1 and CDR2 sequences are MDHEN and SYDVKM. With 6 bases removed from V and 4 bases from J, the gap between germline ends came to 20 bases. CDR3 length: 16 residues. CDR3 sequence: CASRPRGGGRADTQYF. In DNA, the CDR3 is TGTGCCAGCAGACCCCGTGGGGGGGGCAGGGCAGATACGCAGTATTTT.

The chain carries TRBV20-1 and TRBJ2-6; 12 nucleotides align to TRBD2. Germline lookup yields CDR1 DFQATT and CDR2 SNEGSKA (reference sequence). The CDR3 runs to 18 residues. J gave up 1 base and V 0 bases, and 4 bases lay outside the gene matches. The CDR3 region has the DNA TGCAGTGCTAGAGATCTAGCGGGAGGGCCTTCTGGGGCCAACGTCCTGACTTTC. Translating it yields CSARDLAGGPSGANVLTF.

The rearrangement uses TRBV3-1 and TRBJ2-2; D not certain. Germline V CDR1 and CDR2: LGHDT, YNNKEL (reference sequence). With 7 bases removed from V and 4 bases from J, the gap between germline ends came to 10 bases. This CDR3 has 13 amino acids. CDR3 nucleotide sequence: TGTGCCAGCACAAGCTCCGGCACCGGGGAGCTGTTTTTT. As protein: CASTSSGTGELFF. Based on the CDR3 plus reference TRBV3-1 and TRBJ2-2, the full variable domain is DTAVSQTPKYLVTQMGNDKSIKCEQNLGHDTMYWYKQDSKKFLKIMFSYNNKELIINETVPNRFSPKSPDKAHLNLHINSLELGDSAVYFCASTSSGTGELFFGEGSRLTVL.

A few counts support this clonotype. The chain joins TRBV2 to TRBJ2-1; TRBD2 matches 7 bases. V lost 7 bases and J lost 6; bases outside the gene matches: 3. This CDR3 region has 12 residues. The germline CDR1 and CDR2 sequences are SNHLY and FYNNEI. CDR3 sequence reads: CASTSGANEQFF. For the CDR3, the DNA is TGTGCCAGCACTAGCGGTGCCAATGAGCAGTTCTTC.

J is TRBJ2-3 and V is TRBV19; tentatively, D is TRBD2 (5 bases). V lost 8 bases to trimming and J lost 8 bases, with 23 bases between them. The CDR3 loop spans 15 amino acids. Germline V gene sequence: CDR1 LNHDA, CDR2 SQIVND (reference sequence). Here the CDR3 DNA reads TGTGCCAGTTCCGCCGGGGTTAAGGACTCAGGTACGCAGTATTTT. Amino acid sequence: CASSAGVKDSGTQYF.